What follows are 29 T cell receptor beta chains derived from one specimen sequenced in a study of beta chain features in type 1 diabetes. Every bit of the isolated RNA underwent reverse transcription, so sequencing read expressed TCRB transcripts. Some clones are missing from TCRdb's copy, which holds only in-frame ones; the method was immunoSEQ multiplex PCR. The sample has roughly 45,000 clones, approximately 48% seen once; the top ten hold about 0.25%. Sequencing used stem cell memory CD4+ T cells from blood. The receptor set was obtained from a woman under 40 in good health.

The rearrangement links TRBV5-5 to TRBJ1-5; D not certain. The CDR3 has 13 residues. Germline CDR1 SGHKS, CDR2 YYEKEE (reference sequence). V was clipped by 1 base and J by 6 bases, with 8 bases between them. Here the CDR3 DNA reads TGTGCCAGCAGCTTGACGAGGGCTCAGCCCCAGCATTTT. As protein: CASSLTRAQPQHF.

In its sample, this clone was seen a few times. CDR3 nucleotides: TGTGCCAGCAGTTTACCGGGTTTGAACACTGAAGCTTTCTTT. Protein sequence: CASSLPGLNTEAFF. V is TRBV28 and J is TRBJ1-1; D call uncertain. This CDR3 has 14 residues. The germline CDR1 and CDR2 sequences are MDHEN and SYDVKM. V lost 2 bases and J 0 bases, leaving 7 bases between the germline ends.

This clone was recorded a few times. The gene calls are TRBV7-3 and TRBJ2-3; D gene uncertain. In germline, CDR1 is SGHTA, CDR2 FQGTGA. V was cut by 5 bases and J by 6 bases, with 12 bases left in between. CDR3 length: 13 residues. The CDR3 nucleotides read TGTGCCAGCAGCGGTCAGTCGTCGGATACGCAGTATTTT. Its translation: CASSGQSSDTQYF. The full variable domain, its missing parts supplied by reference TRBV7-3 and TRBJ2-3, is GAGVSQTPSNKVTEKGKYVELRCDPISGHTALYWYRQSLGQGPEFLIYFQGTGAADDSGLPNDRFFAVRPEGSVSTLKIQRTERGDSAVYLCASSGQSSDTQYFGPGTRLTVL.

Note on this clone: In the same sample, other DNA sequences code for this CDR3. The V gene is TRBV29-1, the J gene TRBJ2-1, with a possible D match to TRBD1 (5 bases). The CDR3 has 13 amino acids. From germline, CDR1 is SQVTM and CDR2 ANQGSEA. V was clipped by 4 bases and J by 3 bases, with 10 bases between them. CDR3: CSVVRQGYNEQFF. DNA for the CDR3: TGCAGCGTTGTTCGGCAGGGCTACAATGAGCAGTTCTTC.

This clone appeared once. This chain links TRBV4-2 with TRBJ1-4; 7 bases align to TRBD1. V lost 4 bases and J lost 4; bases outside the gene matches: 3. Germline values: CDR1 LGHNA, CDR2 YNFKEQ. The CDR3 is 14 residues long. The CDR3 loop is CASSLTGLNEKLFF. CDR3 nucleotide sequence: TGTGCCAGCAGCCTGACAGGGCTTAATGAAAAACTGTTTTTT.

The chain has TRBV11-3 and TRBJ2-1, with a possible D match to TRBD2 (6 bases). Germline V gene sequence: CDR1 SGHNT, CDR2 YENEEA. The CDR3 has 13 amino acids. V lost 4 bases to trimming and J lost 5 bases, with 9 bases between them. CDR3 coding DNA: TGTGCCAGCAGCTGGAGGGAGAACAATGAGCAGTTCTTC. Amino acid sequence: CASSWRENNEQFF. Using reference TRBV11-3 and TRBJ2-1 for the parts outside the CDR3, the full variable domain is EAGVVQSPRYKIIEKKQPVAFWCNPISGHNTLYWYLQNLGQGPELLIRYENEEAVDDSQLPKDRFSAERLKGVDSTLKIQPAELGDSAVYLCASSWRENNEQFFGPGTRLTVL.

This clone was observed a few times. The CDR3 protein is CASSLDRGKYEQYF. DNA of the CDR3: TGTGCCAGCTCACTTGACAGGGGGAAATACGAGCAGTACTTC. V and J are TRBV18 and TRBJ2-7; TRBD1 matches at 9 bases. J was trimmed by 4 bases and V by 4 bases; bases with no gene match: 5. Germline V lookup: CDR1 KGHSH, CDR2 LQKENI. CDR3 length: 14 residues. Full variable domain (rest looked up from reference TRBV18 and TRBJ2-7): NAGVMQNPRHLVRRRGQEARLRCSPMKGHSHVYWYRQLPEEGLKFMVYLQKENIIDESGMPKERFSAEFPKEGPSILRIQQVVRGDSAAYFCASSLDRGKYEQYFGPGTRLTVT.

CDR3 coding DNA: TGCGCCAGCAGCCAGGAGTCGGGACTAGCGATATCCTACAATGAGCAGTTCTTC. Residues: CASSQESGLAISYNEQFF. V usage is TRBV5-1 and J usage is TRBJ2-1, with 10 bases identical to TRBD2. There are 18 residues in the CDR3. Unmatched junction bases numbered 11, after V lost 4 bases and J lost 1 base. The germline CDR1 and CDR2 sequences are SGHRS and YFSETQ.

The rearrangement links TRBV5-8 to TRBJ2-1; 7 bases are a match to TRBD1. The CDR3 runs to 14 residues. Germline assignment: CDR1 SGHTS and CDR2 YDEGEE. V was clipped by 4 bases and J by 3 bases; unmatched bases: 4. CDR3 bases: TGTGCCAGCAGCGTTAGACAGGGCTACAATGAGCAGTTCTTC. Protein product: CASSVRQGYNEQFF.

This clone was seen more than once but under ten times. The CDR3 DNA follows: TGTGCCAGCAGCTTAGTAGGAGGGACAGATACGCAGTATTTT. Translation: CASSLVGGTDTQYF. V is TRBV7-2 and J is TRBJ2-3; tentatively, D is TRBD2 (6 bases). Trimming stripped 1 base from V and 3 bases from J, with 8 bases between. The CDR3 sequence is 14 residues long. Germline values: CDR1 SGHTA, CDR2 FQGNSA.

The chain uses TRBV15 and TRBJ2-1; TRBD1 might be the D (6 bases). Germline V CDR1 and CDR2: LNHNV, YYDKDF (reference sequence). Trimming pared 3 bases from V and 0 bases from J, leaving 12 bases between. The CDR3 runs 16 residues. CDR3 residues: CATSSGQMSSYNEQFF. The CDR3 nucleotides are TGTGCCACCAGCAGCGGACAGATGAGCTCCTACAATGAGCAGTTCTTC.

This chain connects TRBV27 to TRBJ2-3, with 9 bases lining up with TRBD1. Per germline, CDR1 MNHEY and CDR2 SMNVEV (reference sequence). CDR3 length equals 14 residues. The junction had 1 base not matched to a gene; V was cut back by 2 bases and J by 4 bases. The CDR3 reads CASSLRTGADTQYF. The CDR3, as DNA: TGTGCCAGCAGTTTACGGACAGGGGCAGATACGCAGTATTTT.

The rearrangement uses TRBV7-9 and TRBJ2-2; the D gene is possibly TRBD2 (5 bases). Trimming removed 6 bases from V and 4 bases from J, with 18 bases in between. The CDR3 runs 16 residues. Germline V gives CDR1 SEHNR, CDR2 FQNEAQ (reference sequence). The DNA of the CDR3 is TGTGCCAGCAGTTCCACGGGGAACCGGTTCACCGGGGAGCTGTTTTTT. Its protein is CASSSTGNRFTGELFF.

In this sample, this clone turned up once. The chain links TRBV2 to TRBJ2-5; D possibly corresponds to TRBD2 (6 bases). This CDR3 has 16 amino acids. The V end was cut by 1 base, the J end by 4 bases, with 16 bases between. Germline V gene lookup returns CDR1 SNHLY and CDR2 FYNNEI. CDR3 region: CASSEDRLALAETQYF. The DNA of the CDR3 is TGTGCCAGCAGTGAAGATAGGCTAGCGTTGGCAGAGACCCAGTACTTC. Full variable domain (outside the CDR3, taken from reference TRBV2 and TRBJ2-5): EPEVTQTPSHQVTQMGQEVILRCVPISNHLYFYWYRQILGQKVEFLVSFYNNEISEKSEIFDDQFSVERPDGSNFTLKIRSTKLEDSAMYFCASSEDRLALAETQYFGPGTRLLVL.

This chain links TRBV4-2 with TRBJ2-1; 7 bases map to TRBD2. The CDR3 sequence is 17 residues long. In germline, CDR1 is LGHNA, CDR2 YNFKEQ. V was pared by 2 bases and J by 9 bases, with 16 bases of the junction left unmatched. CDR3 residues: CASSQTRTGGGVGEQFF. DNA for the CDR3: TGTGCCAGCAGCCAAACACGTACGGGAGGAGGTGTCGGTGAGCAGTTCTTC.

The chain joins TRBV4-1 to TRBJ2-3, with 10 bases that match TRBD2. CDR3 length equals 17 residues. Germline V gives CDR1 MGHRA, CDR2 YSYEKL. Trimming at V came to 0 bases and at J to 0 bases, leaving 3 bases not matched to a gene. CDR3 residues: CASSQETSGVSTDTQYF. CDR3 coding DNA: TGCGCCAGCAGCCAAGAAACTAGCGGGGTCAGCACAGATACGCAGTATTTT.

This rearrangement joins TRBV30 to TRBJ2-3; 11 bases map to TRBD2. The germline CDR1 and CDR2 sequences are GTSNPN and SVGIG (reference sequence). J lost 8 bases, V lost 2 bases, and 6 bases had no gene match. This CDR3 has 14 residues. The CDR3 reads CAWSIAGGRTTQYF. CDR3 DNA sequence: TGTGCCTGGAGTATAGCGGGAGGGCGCACTACGCAGTATTTT.

This clone has more than one count but fewer than ten. The chain recombines TRBV10-3 with TRBJ2-7; tentatively, D is TRBD2 (5 bases). Germline CDR1 and CDR2: ENHRY and SYGVKD. The V and J ends lost 1 base and 3 bases respectively, with 7 bases between them. CDR3 length: 13 amino acids. The CDR3 DNA is TGTGCCATCAGTGAGTTGGGGAGCTACGAGCAGTACTTC. It translates to CAISELGSYEQYF.

The genes are TRBV7-8 and TRBJ2-3, with TRBD2 identical over 13 bases. Unmatched junction bases numbered 14, after V lost 5 bases and J lost 0 bases. Germline CDR1 is SGHVS and CDR2 is FQNEAQ. CDR3 length: 20 residues. CDR3 sequence (DNA): TGTGCCAGCAGCGCAAGAAAGGCGGGACTAGCGGGACCTAGCACAGATACGCAGTATTTT. It translates to CASSARKAGLAGPSTDTQYF. The complete variable domain, with remaining parts taken from reference TRBV7-8 and TRBJ2-3, reads GAGVSQSPRYKVAKRGQDVALRCDPISGHVSLFWYQQALGQGPEFLTYFQNEAQLDKSGLPSDRFFAERPEGSVSTLKIQRTQQEDSAVYLCASSARKAGLAGPSTDTQYFGPGTRLTVL.

The V and J genes are TRBV19 and TRBJ2-7; the match to TRBD1 covers 9 bases. This CDR3 is built from 16 residues. The V segment lost 5 bases and the J segment 2 bases; nucleotides outside the gene matches: 10. Looked up from germline, CDR1 is LNHDA and CDR2 is SQIVND (reference sequence). CDR3 sequence (DNA): TGTGCCAGTAGTTTTTTACCGGGACAGGGAGCCTACGAGCAGTACTTC. It is translated as CASSFLPGQGAYEQYF.

V gene TRBV28 combines with J gene TRBJ2-3; 12 bases map to TRBD1. The germline V gene encodes CDR1 MDHEN and CDR2 SYDVKM. The J segment lost 4 bases and the V segment lost 4 bases, leaving 3 bases of the junction unmatched. This CDR3 region has 15 residues. The CDR3 sequence: CASSYGTGGADTQYF. Written as DNA, the CDR3 is TGTGCCAGCAGTTACGGGACAGGGGGCGCAGATACGCAGTATTTT.

The V gene is TRBV5-6, the J gene TRBJ2-1; D might be TRBD2 (6 bases). Between the trimmed V and J ends, which lost 3 bases and 10 bases, there was a span of 20 bases. CDR3 size: 15 residues. CDR1 and CDR2 (germline): SGHDT, YYEEEE. In nucleotides, the CDR3 is TGTGCCAGCAGCTGGTGGAAAAAAAGCGGAGGGGAGCAGTTCTTC. Protein sequence: CASSWWKKSGGEQFF.

This clone appeared a single time. This chain connects TRBV5-1 to TRBJ2-7; a possible D gene is TRBD1 (6 bases). Germline V gene data show CDR1 as SGHRS and CDR2 as YFSETQ. This CDR3 comprises 13 residues. The V and J ends lost 4 bases and 11 bases respectively, with 19 bases between them. CDR3 sequence (DNA): TGCGCCAGCAGCAGGGAAACAGGGACGAGGGAGTACTTC. It yields the protein CASSRETGTREYF.

The V call is TRBV29-1, the J call TRBJ2-3; D might be TRBD1 (6 bases). The CDR3 sequence is 14 residues long. Trimming removed 5 bases from V and 0 bases from J, with 12 bases in between. Germline-derived CDR1 and CDR2 are SQVTM and ANQGSEA. The CDR3 protein is CSVSRGSSTDTQYF. CDR3 nucleotide sequence: TGCAGCGTTTCAAGGGGGAGTAGCACAGATACGCAGTATTTT.

The V call is TRBV4-2, the J call TRBJ2-1; maybe TRBD2 (6 bases). CDR3 length: 16 residues. In germline, CDR1 is LGHNA, CDR2 YNFKEQ. With 0 bases removed from V and 16 bases from J, the gap between germline ends came to 25 bases. CDR3 amino acids: CASSQDRAGPATKHFF. Written as DNA, the CDR3 is TGTGCCAGCAGCCAAGATAGGGCGGGACCCGCGACGAAACATTTCTTC.

This rearrangement joins TRBV9 to TRBJ2-1; TRBD2 matches 8 bases. The CDR3 is 15 amino acids. Germline V CDR1 and CDR2: SGDLS, YYNGEE. The V gene end was trimmed by 4 bases and the J gene end by 5 bases; junction bases not matched to a gene: 8. CDR3 amino acids: CASSPTGLENNEQFF. Written as DNA, the CDR3 is TGTGCCAGCAGCCCGACGGGACTAGAGAACAATGAGCAGTTCTTC.

This chain joins TRBV29-1 and TRBJ1-2; 9 nucleotides agree with TRBD1. J was trimmed by 6 bases and V by 4 bases; bases with no gene match: 15. The CDR3 spans 16 residues. Germline V CDR1 and CDR2: SQVTM, ANQGSEA. Here the CDR3 DNA reads TGCAGCGTTGCCGGGACAGGGTACGGTACGGGCAATGGCTACACCTTC. Its translation: CSVAGTGYGTGNGYTF. Filled out from reference TRBV29-1 and TRBJ1-2, the complete variable domain reads SAVISQKPSRDICQRGTSLTIQCQVDSQVTMMFWYRQQPGQSLTLIATANQGSEATYESGFVIDKFPISRPNLTFSTLTVSNMSPEDSSIYLCSVAGTGYGTGNGYTFGSGTRLTVV.

The chain's CDR3 is CASSEILNTEAFF. As DNA, the CDR3 is TGTGCCAGCTCGGAGATCCTGAACACTGAAGCTTTCTTT. The V call is TRBV18, the J call TRBJ1-1; the D is unclear. V was clipped by 6 bases and J by 0 bases, with 8 bases between them. This CDR3 is built from 13 residues. The germline V gene encodes CDR1 KGHSH and CDR2 LQKENI.

V is TRBV5-1 and J is TRBJ1-2; 10 nucleotides line up with TRBD1. Germline V gene lookup returns CDR1 SGHRS and CDR2 YFSETQ. V gave up 4 bases and J gave up 7 bases; unmatched junction bases: 7. This CDR3 region has 14 residues. CDR3 sequence: CASSPGTGARGYTF. The CDR3 DNA is TGCGCCAGCAGCCCCGGGACAGGGGCGCGTGGCTACACCTTC.